The 2 T cell receptor beta chains below all came from one sample that was sequenced in a study of T cell responses to AZD1222 COVID-19 vaccine. Produced via immunoSEQ multiplex PCR; TCRdb's table is partial and in-frame only. There are 90,000 to 150,000 clones in the sample; around 90% occur only once, and roughly 8.9% lies in the top ten. This specimen was peripheral blood, taken on day 0 of AZD1222 vaccination. The receptors were gathered from an adult in good health.

J is TRBJ1-2 and V is TRBV3-1 (or the pseudogene TRBV3-2); D may be TRBD1 (6 bases). Germline CDR1 is LGHDT and CDR2 is YNNKEL (reference sequence). This CDR3 has 14 residues. V was trimmed by 1 base and J by 6 bases, leaving 12 bases between them. In DNA, the CDR3 is TGTGCCAGCAGCCAAGTTTGGGGGGCGAATGGCTACACCTTC. Translation: CASSQVWGANGYTF.

The chain is built from TRBV7-9 and TRBJ1-5; D perhaps matches TRBD1 (5 bases). Per the germline V gene, CDR1 is SEHNR and CDR2 is FQNEAQ (reference sequence). There are 17 residues in the CDR3. Trimming left V 0 bases short and J 2 bases short, with 14 bases between. CDR3 loop: CASSLAGLRDGNQPQHF. As DNA, the CDR3 is TGTGCCAGCAGCTTAGCAGGACTAAGGGACGGCAATCAGCCCCAGCATTTT.